These 5 T cell receptor beta chains originate from one sample sequenced in a study of T-cell memory formation after mild COVID-19. TCRdb analysed the 5' RACE reads with MiXCR anew, one entry per CDR3 protein. The profile covers about 560,000 distinct CDR3 sequences, with roughly a fifth appearing a single time and approximately 8.4% taken by the ten largest. What was sequenced was PBMCs or a T cell subset sorted from them (not recorded which). All receptors derive from an adult woman who had mild COVID-19 (a few samples of this study predate the infection). Cell type and time point are not known.

The chain couples TRBV5-1 to TRBJ2-7; no clear D gene. CDR1 is SGHRS, CDR2 YFSETQ, per germline. CDR3 size: 15 residues. V was shortened by 4 bases and J by 3 bases, with 17 bases between the two germline ends. CDR3 DNA: TGCGCCAGCAGCCTGAACTCGGACGGATTCTACGAGCAGTACTTC. This sequence encodes CASSLNSDGFYEQYF.

This clonotype was counted a single time. This chain joins TRBV20-1 and TRBJ1-2; D not resolved. This CDR3 spans 13 amino acids. V lost 1 base and J lost 4, with 10 bases in between. CDR1 and CDR2 from the germline V gene are DFQATT and SNEGSKA (reference sequence). The CDR3 sequence is CSARAGPGYGYTF. The CDR3 DNA reads TGCAGTGCTAGAGCCGGTCCGGGCTATGGCTACACCTTC.

The chain is built from TRBV15 and TRBJ1-4; D is possibly TRBD1 (6 bases). V was shortened by 9 bases and J by 3 bases, with 14 bases between the two germline ends. There are 14 residues in the CDR3. Germline CDR1 reads LNHNV; CDR2 reads YYDKDF (reference sequence). The CDR3 region is CATQQGQSNEKLFF. CDR3 sequence (DNA): TGTGCCACTCAACAGGGCCAATCTAATGAAAAACTGTTTTTT.

The chain has TRBV5-6 and TRBJ2-7, with a possible D match to TRBD1 (5 bases). This CDR3 has 15 residues. V shed 3 bases and J shed 0 bases, with 13 bases lying between them. Germline V gives CDR1 SGHDT, CDR2 YYEEEE. CDR3: CASSSTVLSSYEQYF. In nucleotides, the CDR3 is TGTGCCAGCAGCTCGACAGTCTTGAGCTCCTACGAGCAGTACTTC.

The chain uses TRBV7-6 and TRBJ2-1; 15 nucleotides align to TRBD2. Looked up from germline, CDR1 is SGHVS and CDR2 is FNYEAQ. The CDR3 is made up of 18 amino acids. V shed 4 bases and J 1 base; nucleotides not matched to a gene: 5. The CDR3 coding sequence is TGTGCCAGCAGCTCGGGACTAGCGGGGGGCGCATCCTACAATGAGCAGTTCTTC. Translated: CASSSGLAGGASYNEQFF.